This TCR beta chain was found in a study of blood T cell repertoires in COVID-19. About the study: The study drew acute and convalescent COVID-19 samples from the United States, Italy and Spain. T cells, B-cell-depleted T cells, or PBMCs provided the cDNA or gDNA that served as material.

This clone appeared a few times. This CDR3 region has 11 residues. Trimming took 5 bases from V and 15 from J, leaving 14 bases between them. The V gene's germline CDR1 is SNHLY and CDR2 FYNNEI. Methods used by the authors: The assay estimated nucleated cells by amplifying reference gene primers. This table comes from immunoSEQ multiplex PCR, and its TCRdb copy is limited to in-frame clones, with some not included. The D gene and trimming were derived from the DNA, and the V and J assignments and clone size from that table. The sample contains approximately 210,000 clones, around 84% of which appear only once.

The chain links TRBV2 to TRBJ2-1, with D possibly TRBD1 on 6 matching bases. Material: peripheral blood. The clonotype was recovered from a human donor in a cohort sampled during active COVID-19. The CDR3 nucleotides read TGTGCCAGCAGTCTGGACAGCCCCGGGTTCTTC. Translated: CASSLDSPGFF.